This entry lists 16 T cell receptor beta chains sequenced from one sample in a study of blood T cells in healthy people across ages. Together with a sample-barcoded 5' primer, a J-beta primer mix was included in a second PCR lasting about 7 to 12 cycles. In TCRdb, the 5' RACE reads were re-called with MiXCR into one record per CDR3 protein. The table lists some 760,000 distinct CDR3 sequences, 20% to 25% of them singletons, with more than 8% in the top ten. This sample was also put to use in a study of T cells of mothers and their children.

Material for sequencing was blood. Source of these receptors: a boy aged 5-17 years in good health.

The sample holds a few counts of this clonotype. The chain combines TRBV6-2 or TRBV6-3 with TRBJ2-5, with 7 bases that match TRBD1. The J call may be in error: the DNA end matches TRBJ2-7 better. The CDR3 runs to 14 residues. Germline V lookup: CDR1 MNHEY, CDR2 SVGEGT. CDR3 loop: CASSRTGRFYEQYF. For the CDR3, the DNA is TGTGCCAGCAGTCGGACAGGTCGGTTCTACGAGCAGTACTTC.

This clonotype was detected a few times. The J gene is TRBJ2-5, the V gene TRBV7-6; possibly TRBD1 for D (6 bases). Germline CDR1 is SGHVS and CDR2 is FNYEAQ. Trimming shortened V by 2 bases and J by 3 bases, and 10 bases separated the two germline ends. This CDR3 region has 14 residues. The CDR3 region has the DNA TGTGCCAGCAGCTTACCAGGACAGAAAGAGACCCAGTACTTC. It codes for CASSLPGQKETQYF.

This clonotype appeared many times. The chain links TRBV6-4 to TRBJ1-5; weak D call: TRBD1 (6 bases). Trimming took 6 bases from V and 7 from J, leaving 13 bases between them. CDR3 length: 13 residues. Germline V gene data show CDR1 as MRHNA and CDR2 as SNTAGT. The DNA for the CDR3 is TGTGCCAGCAGCCAGGGGTTCGGGCAGCCCCAGCATTTT. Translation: CASSQGFGQPQHF.

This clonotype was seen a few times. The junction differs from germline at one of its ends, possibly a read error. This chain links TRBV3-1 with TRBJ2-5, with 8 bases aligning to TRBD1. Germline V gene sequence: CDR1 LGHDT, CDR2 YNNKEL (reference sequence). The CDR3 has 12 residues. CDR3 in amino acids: CASSQDGQGEFF. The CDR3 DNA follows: TGTGCCAGCAGCCAAGATGGACAGGGCGAGTTCTTC.

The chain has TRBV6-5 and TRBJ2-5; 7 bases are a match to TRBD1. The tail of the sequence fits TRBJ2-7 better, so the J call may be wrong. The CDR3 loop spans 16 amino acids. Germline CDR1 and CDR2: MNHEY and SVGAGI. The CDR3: CASSYSATGPSYEQYF. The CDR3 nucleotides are TGTGCCAGCAGTTACTCAGCGACAGGGCCCTCCTACGAGCAGTACTTC.

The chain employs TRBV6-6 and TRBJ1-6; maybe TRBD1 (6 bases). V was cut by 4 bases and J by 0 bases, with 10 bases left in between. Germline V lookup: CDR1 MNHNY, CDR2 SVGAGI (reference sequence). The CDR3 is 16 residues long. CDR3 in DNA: TGTGCCAGCAGTTTCACGGACAGCTCCTATAATTCACCCCTCCACTTT. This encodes CASSFTDSSYNSPLHF.

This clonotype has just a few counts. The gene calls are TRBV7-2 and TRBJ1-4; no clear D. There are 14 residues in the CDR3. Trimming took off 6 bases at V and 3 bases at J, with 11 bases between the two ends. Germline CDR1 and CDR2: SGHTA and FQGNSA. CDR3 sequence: CASSLGLSNEKLFF. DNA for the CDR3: TGTGCCAGCAGTTTGGGGTTATCTAATGAAAAACTGTTTTTT.

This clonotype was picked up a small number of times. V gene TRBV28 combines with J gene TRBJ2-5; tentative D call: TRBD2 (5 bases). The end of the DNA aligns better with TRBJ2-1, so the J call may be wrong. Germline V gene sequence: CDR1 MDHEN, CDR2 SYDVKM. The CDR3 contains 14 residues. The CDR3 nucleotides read TGTGCCAGCAGACCCCCAACTAGTGGCCATGAGCAGTTCTTC. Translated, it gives CASRPPTSGHEQFF.

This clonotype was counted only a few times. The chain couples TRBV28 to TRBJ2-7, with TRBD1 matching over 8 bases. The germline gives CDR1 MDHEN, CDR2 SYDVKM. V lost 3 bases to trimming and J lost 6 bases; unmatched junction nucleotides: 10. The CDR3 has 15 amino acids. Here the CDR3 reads CASSFMGQVDREQYF. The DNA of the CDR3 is TGTGCCAGCAGTTTTATGGGACAGGTTGATCGCGAGCAGTACTTC.

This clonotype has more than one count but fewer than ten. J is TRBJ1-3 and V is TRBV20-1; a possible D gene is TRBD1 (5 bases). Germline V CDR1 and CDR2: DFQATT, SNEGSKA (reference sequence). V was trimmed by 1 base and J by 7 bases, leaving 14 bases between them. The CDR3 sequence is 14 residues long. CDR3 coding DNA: TGCAGTGCTAGAGCCCGGGGGGGTGGGAACACCATATATTTT. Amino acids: CSARARGGGNTIYF.

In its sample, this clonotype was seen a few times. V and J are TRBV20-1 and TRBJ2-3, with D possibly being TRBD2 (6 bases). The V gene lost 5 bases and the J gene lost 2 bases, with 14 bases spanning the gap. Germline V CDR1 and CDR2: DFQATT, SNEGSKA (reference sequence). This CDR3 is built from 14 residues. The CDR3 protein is CSAGRLGSTDTQYF. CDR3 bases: TGCAGTGCTGGGAGGCTGGGTTCCACAGATACGCAGTATTTT.

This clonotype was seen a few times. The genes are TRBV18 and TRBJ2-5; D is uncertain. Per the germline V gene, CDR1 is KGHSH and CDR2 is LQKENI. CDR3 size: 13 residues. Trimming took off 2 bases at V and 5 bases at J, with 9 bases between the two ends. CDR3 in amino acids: CASSPEDGETQYF. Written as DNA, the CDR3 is TGTGCCAGCTCACCAGAGGACGGCGAGACCCAGTACTTC.

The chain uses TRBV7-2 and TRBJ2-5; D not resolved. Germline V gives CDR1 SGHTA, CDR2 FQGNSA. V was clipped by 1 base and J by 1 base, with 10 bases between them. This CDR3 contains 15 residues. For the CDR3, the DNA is TGTGCCAGCAGCTTAGTGTGGCAGCCCCAAGAGACCCAGTACTTC. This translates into CASSLVWQPQETQYF.

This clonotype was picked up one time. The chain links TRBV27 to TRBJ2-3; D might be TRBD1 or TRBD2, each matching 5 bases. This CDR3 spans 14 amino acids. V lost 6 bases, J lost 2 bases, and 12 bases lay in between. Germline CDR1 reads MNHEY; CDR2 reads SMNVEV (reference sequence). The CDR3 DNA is TGTGCCAGCAGCTCCAGAGGGGTCACAGATACGCAGTATTTT. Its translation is CASSSRGVTDTQYF.

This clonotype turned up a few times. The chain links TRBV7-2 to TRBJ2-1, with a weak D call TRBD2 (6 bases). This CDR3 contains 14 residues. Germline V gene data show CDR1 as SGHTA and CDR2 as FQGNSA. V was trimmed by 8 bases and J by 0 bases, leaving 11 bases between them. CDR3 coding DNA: TGTGCCAGCGGTGCGGGGACCTCCTACAATGAGCAGTTCTTC. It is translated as CASGAGTSYNEQFF.

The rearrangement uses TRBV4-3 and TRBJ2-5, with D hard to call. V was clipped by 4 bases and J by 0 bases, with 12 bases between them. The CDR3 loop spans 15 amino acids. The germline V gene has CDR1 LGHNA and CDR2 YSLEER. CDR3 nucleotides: TGCGCCAGCAGCCCAGGCCTCGCGTACCAAGAGACCCAGTACTTC. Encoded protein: CASSPGLAYQETQYF.